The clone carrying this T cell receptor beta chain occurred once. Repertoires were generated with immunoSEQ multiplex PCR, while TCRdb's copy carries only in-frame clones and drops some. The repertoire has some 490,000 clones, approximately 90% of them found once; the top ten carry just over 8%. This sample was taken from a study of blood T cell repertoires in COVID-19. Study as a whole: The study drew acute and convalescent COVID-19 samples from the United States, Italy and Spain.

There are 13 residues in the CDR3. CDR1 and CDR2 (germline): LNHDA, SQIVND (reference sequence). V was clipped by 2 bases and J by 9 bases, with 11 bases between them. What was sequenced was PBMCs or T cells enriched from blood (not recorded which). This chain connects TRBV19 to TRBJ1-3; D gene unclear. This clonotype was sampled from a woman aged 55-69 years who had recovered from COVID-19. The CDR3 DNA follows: TGTGCCAGTAGTATACTACCGGGTTCCACCATATATTTT. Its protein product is CASSILPGSTIYF.